The source of this T cell receptor (beta chain) is a study of regulatory T cells in long-lasting Graves disease. Findings of the study overall: Persistent disease preferred TRBV28, TRBJ1-2 and TRBJ2-5. Samples came from peripheral blood alone, without thyroid tissue.

Per germline, CDR1 MNHEY and CDR2 SVGAGI. This CDR3 contains 14 residues. Trimming took off 0 bases at V and 6 bases at J, with 12 bases between the two ends. The authors built TCR beta libraries using iRepertoire HTBI primers and Arm-PCR of CDR3 regions. TCRdb called the multiplex PCR reads again in MiXCR, with one record for every CDR3 protein. The top ten hold about 8.3% of the sample, which has 450,000 or so distinct CDR3 sequences, around 21% seen once. Comments on this clonotype: Its antigen is still unknown.

Time point here: persistent/refractory GD, antithyroid drugs over 5 years with positive TRAb. PBMC-derived RNA was used for the TCR library. Blood from the periphery, nine milliliters in all, was drawn into EDTA tubes. The sample consisted of peripheral blood mononuclear cells (PBMCs), taken when the disease was refractory, from a patient treated with antithyroid drugs. The receptor's source is a female donor with Graves disease. V usage is TRBV6-5 and J usage is TRBJ2-7; weak D call: TRBD1 (6 bases). The CDR3 protein is CASSYSQGSSEQYF. CDR3 nucleotides: TGTGCCAGCAGTTACTCCCAGGGGAGTAGCGAGCAGTACTTC.